A selection of T cell receptor beta chains follows, all from one sample in a study of blood T cell repertoires in COVID-19. Sequenced by immunoSEQ multiplex PCR; TCRdb stores in-frame clones only, minus some. The sample has some 300,000 clones, 88% seen once. What was sequenced was peripheral blood. The origin of the receptors is a woman in her twenties or thirties who had recovered from COVID-19. The CDR3 runs from the conserved cysteine through the conserved F or W. D genes are given only for firm matches. Size tells how often a clone was seen (once, few, many) or the class of an expanded clone, and some rows leave it out.

D,V,J,size,CDR3,DNA
TRBD1,TRBV6-5,TRBJ2-5,NA,CASRYRGSSETQYF,TGTGCCAGCAGGTACAGGGGGTCTTCGGAGACCCAGTACTTC
TRBD1,TRBV3-1/TRBV3-2,TRBJ1-6,NA,CASSQGDRGNSPLHF,TGTGCCAGCAGCCAAGGAGACAGGGGTAATTCACCCCTCCACTTT
NA,TRBV7-2,TRBJ1-5,NA,CASSPRGSGNQPQHF,TGTGCCAGCAGCCCTCGAGGGTCGGGCAATCAGCCCCAGCATTTT
NA,TRBV6-5,TRBJ1-5,NA,CASSMRGGNQPQHF,TGTGCCAGCAGCATGAGAGGAGGGAATCAGCCCCAGCATTTT
NA,TRBV3-1/TRBV3-2,TRBJ2-3,once,CASSQDPSGTGNYF,TGTGCCAGCAGCCAAGACCCATCCGGGACTGGGAACTATTTT
NA,TRBV7-2,TRBJ2-5,NA,CASSLAFHLSGTQYF,TGTGCCAGCAGCTTAGCGTTCCATCTTTCAGGGACCCAGTACTTC
NA,TRBV6-1,TRBJ1-6,NA,CASSEQSGWDSPLHF,TGTGCCAGCAGTGAACAGTCAGGATGGGATTCACCCCTCCACTTT
TRBD1,TRBV5-6,TRBJ1-6,once,CASSLDRGRSPLHF,TGTGCCAGCAGTTTAGACAGGGGCCGCTCACCCCTCCACTTT
TRBD2,TRBV5-1,TRBJ2-5,NA,CASNSGGAEETQYF,TGCGCCAGCAACAGCGGGGGGGCTGAAGAGACCCAGTACTTC
TRBD1,TRBV7-2,TRBJ1-1,once,CASSWTGGLNTEAFF,TGTGCCAGCAGCTGGACAGGGGGACTCAACACTGAAGCTTTCTTT
NA,TRBV7-2,TRBJ2-3,NA,CASSLPGTDTQYF,TGTGCCAGCAGCTTACCCGGCACAGATACGCAGTATTTT
NA,TRBV4-3,TRBJ1-6,NA,CASSARAYRSPLHF,TGCGCCAGCAGCGCCCGCGCTTACAGGTCACCCCTCCACTTT
TRBD1,TRBV28,TRBJ1-5,NA,CASSTPGQGVQPQHF,TGTGCCAGCAGCACACCGGGACAGGGGGTTCAGCCCCAGCATTTT
TRBD1,TRBV28,TRBJ1-5,NA,CASLGQGAINQPQHF,TGTGCCAGTCTAGGACAGGGGGCAATCAATCAGCCCCAGCATTTT
TRBD1,TRBV19,TRBJ1-5,NA,CARTLIIEGQVNQPQHF,TGTGCCAGAACCCTAATAATAGAGGGACAGGTGAATCAGCCCCAGCATTTT
TRBD1,TRBV7-8,TRBJ1-1,few,CASSGRDRDAEAFF,TGTGCCAGCAGCGGCCGGGACAGGGACGCTGAAGCTTTCTTT
TRBD2,TRBV6-5,TRBJ2-1,NA,CASSYSTSGRNEQFF,TGTGCCAGCAGTTACTCGACTAGCGGGAGAAATGAGCAGTTCTTC
NA,TRBV6-2/TRBV6-3,TRBJ1-2,NA,CASSDSQEDGYTF,TGTGCCAGCAGTGACTCTCAGGAGGATGGCTACACCTTC
TRBD2,TRBV7-3,TRBJ2-1,NA,CASSLSGGAVNEQFF,TGTGCCAGCAGCTTAAGCGGGGGGGCCGTCAATGAGCAGTTCTTC
NA,TRBV7-2,TRBJ2-7,NA,CASSLEGRDYEQYF,TGTGCCAGCAGCTTAGAGGGCAGGGATTACGAGCAGTACTTC
NA,TRBV7-9,TRBJ2-2,once,CASSLVGLTTGELFF,TGTGCCAGCAGCTTAGTGGGACTTACCACCGGGGAGCTGTTTTTT
TRBD1,TRBV27,TRBJ1-5,NA,CASSFTGGRSQPQHF,TGTGCCAGCAGTTTTACAGGGGGCAGAAGTCAGCCCCAGCATTTT
TRBD2,TRBV5-4,TRBJ2-1,few,CASSYAASSGLYNEQFF,TGTGCCAGCAGCTACGCCGCCTCTAGCGGATTATACAATGAGCAGTTCTTC
TRBD2,TRBV5-4,TRBJ2-1,NA,CASSLGSGGTSYNEQFF,TGTGCCAGCAGCTTGGGTAGCGGGGGGACGTCCTACAATGAGCAGTTCTTC
NA,TRBV5-4,TRBJ1-2,once,CASSRGVQWTDSYGYTF,TGTGCCAGCAGCCGGGGTGTCCAATGGACGGACTCCTATGGCTACACCTTC
NA,TRBV28,TRBJ2-7,NA,CASSPYRQGGNEQYF,TGTGCCAGCAGTCCCTATCGGCAGGGGGGCAACGAGCAGTACTTC